Listed here is a single TCR beta chain. As yet, its antigen is unknown. These data are taken from a study of radiation and T cells in renal cell carcinoma. Study results and limitations: In blood, top tumor clones expanded by 2 weeks, shrinking by 4.

Sequencing was performed with immunoSEQ multiplex PCR; in TCRdb, only in-frame clones are kept and a portion is missing. The repertoire has about 78,000 clones, roughly nine tenths of them found once; the top ten carry nearly 6%. Time point noted: blood 4 weeks post-SBRT, at nephrectomy. Treatment indicated: 15 Gy SBRT to primary tumor, nephrectomy 4 weeks later. Nephrectomy followed 15 Gy stereotactic body radiation by 4 weeks. This receptor was taken from a woman in her 70s with renal cell carcinoma. The starting material was blood, obtained from a patient whose treatment included radiotherapy and nephrectomy.

This CDR3 is CASSSRIALETQYF. Written as DNA, the CDR3 is TGTGCCAGCAGCTCCAGGATCGCCTTGGAGACCCAGTACTTC. The genes are TRBV7-6 and TRBJ2-5; D not resolved. Germline V gene lookup returns CDR1 SGHVS and CDR2 FNYEAQ. This CDR3 is built from 14 residues. V dropped 4 bases and J dropped 5 bases, with 14 bases sitting between them.